Given below is one T cell receptor beta chain in context. The antigen remains unidentified. Germline CDR1 reads SQVTM; CDR2 reads ANQGSEA. V gave up 1 base and J gave up 1 base, with 10 bases separating them. CDR3 length: 14 amino acids. The source of the sample is a study of blood T cells in healthy people across ages. Peripheral blood was drawn, approximately 9.4 milliliters per donor. It was with a sample-barcoded 5' primer and a J-beta primer mix that a second PCR of about 6 to 12 cycles was run. Via MiXCR, TCRdb re-called the 5' RACE reads, giving one row per CDR3 protein. The top ten hold under 4.5% of the sample, which has about 800,000 distinct CDR3 sequences, around a quarter seen once. Study-level results: What prevented conclusive comparison of naive and antigen-experienced cells was that PBMCs were unsorted.

This sample also appeared in a second study, on T cells of mothers and their children. That study adds: Slightly higher overlap, not significant, was seen in related mother-child pairs than in unrelated pairs.

The clonotype comes from a boy aged 5-17 years in good health. The sample consisted of blood. The chain recombines TRBV29-1 with TRBJ2-5, with unresolved D. The CDR3 sequence is CSVEGLSSQETQYF. The DNA for the CDR3 is TGCAGCGTTGAAGGGTTATCGAGCCAAGAGACCCAGTACTTC.